This T cell receptor (beta chain) originates from a study of beta chain features in type 1 diabetes (dated by TCRdb to between 2017 and 2018). With respect to the entire study: Mean age, gender distribution, total cell number and subset yield were not different between patients and healthy donors. In the study, TCRB repertoires of sorted circulating CD4+ T cell subsets from recently diagnosed type 1 diabetes patients were compared with those of matched healthy donors. A total of roughly 100 million sorted cells were examined across all samples, and the number of cells per subset was strongly correlated with RNA yield. Regulatory and stem cell-like memory subsets were obtained from only 8 patients and roughly 8 healthy donors, while naive and central memory subsets were obtained from all 28 donors. Results and caveats for the whole study, not just this receptor: Sequencing cDNA rather than genomic DNA could over-represent highly expressing activated cells, although activation and CD3 levels did not differ between groups. Type 1 diabetes patients showed a moderate but significant shortening of TCRB CDR3 length in all four CD4+ subsets. The naive, central memory and regulatory TCRB repertoires appeared to resemble one another more closely among patients than among healthy donors. At VDJ recombination sites, patients with type 1 diabetes made fewer insertions and deleted more nucleotides, a pattern implying thymic rearrangement abnormalities. Shorter templates might have been favored by PCR, but patient and control samples were amplified and corrected together, so both groups would have been affected equally by any skew. Only small numbers of individuals were included in the HLA sub-analyses, which left unresolved whether HLA type had any influence on TCRB rearrangement.

Via the germline V gene, CDR1 is SGHRS and CDR2 YFSETQ. From the cysteine through the phenylalanine, the CDR3 covers 13 amino acids. The entry retains the CDR3 DNA only, 39 bases that are in frame from base 1. Trimming takes 0 bases from V and 6 bases from J, and the germline ends sit 9 bases apart. The entire amount of isolated RNA was reverse transcribed using the High Capacity cDNA Reverse Transcription Kit, so the sequenced TCRB transcripts were expressed ones. Deep immunoSEQ sequencing was performed on naive, central memory and regulatory T cell samples, with an average of roughly 3.5 million total reads per sample. Sorted cells were lysed in RLT buffer, and RNA was extracted using DNase-treated RNeasy Micro or Mini kits according to cell number. To prevent cross-contamination, every cell subset was processed on its own, while patient and healthy donor samples were processed together. Using the immunoSEQ multiplex PCR, TCRB sequences were amplified from cDNA into 87-bp fragments spanning the CDR3 region. The amplicons were sequenced using the Illumina HiSeq platform. The study's own analysis went as follows. PCR bias was computationally corrected using synthetic template baselines, reads within Hamming distance 2 were collapsed, and singletons that could not be merged were discarded. Reads were aligned against IMGT so that V, D and J genes, CDR3 length and insertions or deletions at six rearrangement sites could be assigned. Within each subset, clonotype counts were normalized to sorted cell number, after which true diversity and Gini coefficients were computed with the tcR R package. The overlap coefficient, calculated on TCRB nucleotide sequences, was used to quantify repertoire sharing. In its TCRdb copy, this immuneACCESS table keeps in-frame sequences only and misses some clones. Where compared with another copy, unresolved V genes explain less than half of these, and the others have no known cause. V, J and clone size are those of that table, while D and trimming were read from the DNA. The sample table contains 160,000 or so clones; only one count was recorded for just over 9% of them. Over 2% of the sample belongs to the ten largest clones.

Each donor gave one peripheral blood draw, averaging around 120 mL, which was collected into heparinised tubes. A BD FACSAria II and a panel including CD45RO, CCR7, CD25, CD127, CD95 and CD27 were used to sort naive, central memory, regulatory and stem cell-like memory CD4+ T cells. Purity was above 95% for every sorted population. PBMCs were isolated immediately by Lymphoprep density gradient centrifugation and stained directly without culture. So that batch effects would be minimized, each experiment stained and sorted samples in pairs, pairing one healthy donor with one patient. As concerns this clone: The antigen this receptor binds is unknown. No much larger clone is present one base from it, and per-base qualities are unavailable.

This TCR derives from a woman aged 18 to 35 in good health. The sequenced sample consisted of central memory CD4+ T cells from blood. The chain uses TRBV5-1 and TRBJ1-2, with a weak D call of TRBD1 (6 bases match). The bases read TGCGCCAGCAGCTTGGTGGACAGCCATGGCTACACCTTC. Its amino acids are CASSLVDSHGYTF.